This T cell receptor (beta chain) was obtained from a study of cytomegalovirus exposure and HLA in healthy donors. The V and J ends lost 6 bases and 6 bases, in that order; junction bases with no gene match: 9. The CDR3 has 15 amino acids. The V gene's germline CDR1 is MNHEY and CDR2 SMNVEV (reference sequence). It was with 60 Vbeta and 13 Jbeta primers that the PCR ran. Sequencing was performed with immunoSEQ multiplex PCR; in TCRdb, only in-frame clones are kept and a portion is missing. The repertoire includes about 300,000 clones, 86% of them detected once, and roughly 4% sits in the top ten. The rearrangement uses TRBV27 and TRBJ2-3; 10 nucleotides line up with TRBD2. Sequencing used PBMCs. This clonotype was obtained from a man between 40 and 49 years old in good health and CMV-seropositive. CDR3 bases: TGTGCCAGCAGACCCTTAGCGGGAGGCGGTGATACGCAGTATTTT. Its protein product is CASRPLAGGGDTQYF.